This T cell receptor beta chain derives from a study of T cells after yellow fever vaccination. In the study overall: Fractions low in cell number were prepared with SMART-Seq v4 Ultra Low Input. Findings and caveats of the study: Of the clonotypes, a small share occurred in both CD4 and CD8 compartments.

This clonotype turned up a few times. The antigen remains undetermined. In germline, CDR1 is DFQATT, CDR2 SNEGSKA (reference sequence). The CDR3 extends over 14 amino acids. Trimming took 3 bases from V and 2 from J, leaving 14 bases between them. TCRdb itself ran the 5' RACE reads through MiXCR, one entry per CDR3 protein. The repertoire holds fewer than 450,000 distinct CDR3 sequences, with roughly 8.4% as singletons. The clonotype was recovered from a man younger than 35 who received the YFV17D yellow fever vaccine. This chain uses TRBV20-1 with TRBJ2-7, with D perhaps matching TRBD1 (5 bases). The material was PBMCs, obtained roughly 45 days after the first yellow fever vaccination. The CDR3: CSARSRTDTYEQYV. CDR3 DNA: TGCAGTGCTAGGAGTAGGACGGACACCTACGAGCAGTACGTC.